Below, 8 T cell receptor beta chains from the same sample are listed, as sequenced in a study of shared clonotypes between healthy human individuals. The assay was immunoSEQ multiplex PCR, and TCRdb's table has in-frame clones only and misses some. This sample has under 1,100,000 clones, with roughly 80% found just once. Sequencing was performed on memory CD4+ T cells sorted from blood. This sample's subset: CD45RA-negative fraction. The receptors here all came from a man younger than 30 in good health.

This clone turned up a few times. This chain uses TRBV2 with TRBJ1-6; D possibly corresponds to TRBD1 (5 bases). The germline gives CDR1 SNHLY, CDR2 FYNNEI. This CDR3 has 12 amino acids. The DNA for the CDR3 is TGTGCGCGGGGACTGGTGAACTCACCCCTCCACTTT. It specifies CARGLVNSPLHF. Full variable domain (rest looked up from reference TRBV2 and TRBJ1-6): EPEVTQTPSHQVTQMGQEVILRCVPISNHLYFYWYRQILGQKVEFLVSFYNNEISEKSEIFDDQFSVERPDGSNFTLKIRSTKLEDSAMYFCARGLVNSPLHFGNGTRLTVT.

This rearrangement joins TRBV5-6 to TRBJ2-5; a weak D match, TRBD2 (6 bases). Germline V gene lookup returns CDR1 SGHDT and CDR2 YYEEEE. Trimming removed 4 bases from V and 5 bases from J, with 9 bases in between. The CDR3 is 12 residues long. The CDR3 nucleotides are TGTGCCAGCAGCCGGAGGGTTGAGACCCAGTACTTC. Translating gives CASSRRVETQYF.

This clone was counted only a few times. The V call is TRBV14, the J call TRBJ1-1; 7 positions agree with TRBD1. This CDR3 comprises 15 residues. Germline CDR1 and CDR2: SGHDN and FVKESK. V was clipped by 0 bases and J by 7 bases; unmatched bases: 8. Here the CDR3 DNA reads TGTGCCAGCAGCCAAGATGGGGCGGGACAGCATGAAGCTTTCTTT. Translating gives CASSQDGAGQHEAFF.

The chain links TRBV6-4 to TRBJ1-5, with TRBD1 matching over 7 bases. Germline loops: CDR1 MRHNA, CDR2 SNTAGT. The ends lost 6 bases at V and 0 bases at J; junction bases unmatched: 11. The length of the CDR3 is 17 residues. CDR3 sequence: CASRTLPTGYSNQPQHF. The DNA for the CDR3 is TGTGCCAGCAGGACCCTCCCGACAGGGTATAGCAATCAGCCCCAGCATTTT.

V usage is TRBV7-2 and J usage is TRBJ2-5; D is uncertain. The CDR3 extends over 14 amino acids. The ends were cut back, 5 bases at V and 2 bases at J, with 12 bases in the middle. The germline CDR1 and CDR2 sequences are SGHTA and FQGNSA. This CDR3 reads CASSTYSRQETQYF. CDR3 DNA sequence: TGTGCCAGCAGCACATACTCGCGACAAGAGACCCAGTACTTC.

V is TRBV15 and J is TRBJ2-1; D remains ambiguous. V gave up 0 bases and J gave up 12 bases, with 12 bases separating them. The germline V gene encodes CDR1 LNHNV and CDR2 YYDKDF (reference sequence). This CDR3 region has 13 residues. The DNA for the CDR3 is TGTGCCACCAGCAGAGATGTACCTTGGCGGCAGTTCTTC. Amino acids: CATSRDVPWRQFF. Full variable domain (missing parts from reference TRBV15 and TRBJ2-1): DAMVIQNPRYQVTQFGKPVTLSCSQTLNHNVMYWYQQKSSQAPKLLFHYYDKDFNNEADTPDNFQSRRPNTSFCFLDIRSPGLGDTAMYLCATSRDVPWRQFFGPGTRLTVL.

The gene calls are TRBV12-5 and TRBJ2-7; D might be TRBD1 or TRBD2, each matching 6 bases. The germline gives CDR1 LGHNT, CDR2 FRNRAP. The CDR3 is made up of 15 amino acids. V lost 8 bases, J lost 6 bases, and 23 bases lay in between. The DNA for the CDR3 is TGTGCTAGTACCCCCTCGGGGGCCCAGCCTCGCGAGCAGTACTTC. It yields the protein CASTPSGAQPREQYF.

The V and J genes are TRBV21-1 and TRBJ1-3; whether TRBD1, the table's D call, matches the DNA was not checked. TRBV21-1 is shown as a pseudogene. The CDR3 is 14 residues long. The CDR3 protein is CASLRTGPEDTIYF. DNA for the CDR3: TGTGCCAGCTTAAGGACAGGGCCAGAGGACACCATATATTTT.